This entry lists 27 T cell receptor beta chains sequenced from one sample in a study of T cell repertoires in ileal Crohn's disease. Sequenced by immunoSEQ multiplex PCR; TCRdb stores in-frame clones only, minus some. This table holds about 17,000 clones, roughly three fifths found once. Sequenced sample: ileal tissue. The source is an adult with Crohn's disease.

In DNA form, the CDR3 reads TGTGCCAGCAGCGGAACACGGGCTAACTATGGCTACACCTTC. Amino acids: CASSGTRANYGYTF. The chain is built from TRBV9 and TRBJ1-2, with D hard to call. Germline CDR1 SGDLS, CDR2 YYNGEE. Trimming took off 3 bases at V and 0 bases at J, with 9 bases between the two ends. The CDR3 consists of 14 residues.

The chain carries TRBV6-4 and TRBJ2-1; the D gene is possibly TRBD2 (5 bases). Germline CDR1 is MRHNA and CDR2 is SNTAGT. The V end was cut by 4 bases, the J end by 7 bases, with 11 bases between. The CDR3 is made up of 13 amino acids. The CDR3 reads CASSASERNEQFF. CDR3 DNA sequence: TGTGCCAGCAGTGCTTCCGAGCGGAATGAGCAGTTCTTC.

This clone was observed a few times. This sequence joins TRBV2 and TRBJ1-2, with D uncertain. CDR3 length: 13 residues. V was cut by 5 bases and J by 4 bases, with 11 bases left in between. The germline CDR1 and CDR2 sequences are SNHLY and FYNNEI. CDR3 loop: CASSPGRTYGYTF. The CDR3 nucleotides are TGTGCCAGCAGTCCCGGGAGGACCTATGGCTACACCTTC.

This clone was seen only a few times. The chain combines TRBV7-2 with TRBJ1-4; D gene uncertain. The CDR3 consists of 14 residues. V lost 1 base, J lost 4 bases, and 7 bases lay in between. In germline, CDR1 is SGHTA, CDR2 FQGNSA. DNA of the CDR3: TGTGCCAGCAGCTTAGTCGGGATTAATGAAAAACTGTTTTTT. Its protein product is CASSLVGINEKLFF.

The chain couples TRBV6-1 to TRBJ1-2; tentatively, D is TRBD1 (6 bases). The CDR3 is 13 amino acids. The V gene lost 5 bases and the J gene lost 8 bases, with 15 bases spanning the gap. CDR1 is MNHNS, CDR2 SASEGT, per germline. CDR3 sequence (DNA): TGTGCCAGCAGTTGGAAGGGGGTCGGAGGCTACACCTTC. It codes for CASSWKGVGGYTF.

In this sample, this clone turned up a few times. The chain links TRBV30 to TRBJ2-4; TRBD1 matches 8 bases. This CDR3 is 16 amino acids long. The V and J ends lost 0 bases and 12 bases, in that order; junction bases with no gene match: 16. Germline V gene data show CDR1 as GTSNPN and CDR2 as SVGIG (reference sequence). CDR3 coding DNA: TGTGCCTGGAGTGTTTCGGTCGGCAGGGGGCGGAATCCTCAGTACTTC. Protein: CAWSVSVGRGRNPQYF. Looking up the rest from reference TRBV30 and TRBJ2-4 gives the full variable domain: SQTIHQWPATLVQPVGSPLSLECTVEGTSNPNLYWYRQAAGRGLQLLFYSVGIGQISSEVPQNLSASRPQDRQFILSSKKLLLSDSGFYLCAWSVSVGRGRNPQYFGAGTRLSVL.

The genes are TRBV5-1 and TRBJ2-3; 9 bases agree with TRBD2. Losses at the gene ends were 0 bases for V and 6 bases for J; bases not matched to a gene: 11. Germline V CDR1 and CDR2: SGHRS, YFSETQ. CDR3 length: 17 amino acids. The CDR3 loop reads CASSLVASGTGGDTQYF. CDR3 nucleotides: TGCGCCAGCAGCTTGGTGGCTAGCGGGACGGGCGGGGATACGCAGTATTTT.

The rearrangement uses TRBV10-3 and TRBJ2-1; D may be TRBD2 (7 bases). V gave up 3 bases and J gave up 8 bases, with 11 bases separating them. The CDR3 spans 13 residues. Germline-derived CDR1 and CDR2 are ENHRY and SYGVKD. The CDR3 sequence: CAISDREGDEQFF. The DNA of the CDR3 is TGTGCCATCAGTGACAGGGAGGGGGATGAGCAGTTCTTC.

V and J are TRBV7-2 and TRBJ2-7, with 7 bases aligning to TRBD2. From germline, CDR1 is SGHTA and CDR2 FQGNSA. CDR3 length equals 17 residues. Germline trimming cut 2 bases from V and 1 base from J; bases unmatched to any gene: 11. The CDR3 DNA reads TGTGCCAGCAGCTTACAGGGAAGTAGCGGGTCTTCCTACGAGCAGTACTTC. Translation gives CASSLQGSSGSSYEQYF.

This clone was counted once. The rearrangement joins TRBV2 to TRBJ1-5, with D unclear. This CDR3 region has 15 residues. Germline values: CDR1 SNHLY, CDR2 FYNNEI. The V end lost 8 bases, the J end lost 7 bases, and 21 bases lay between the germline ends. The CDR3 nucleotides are TGTGCCAGCTCATGGCGGGCCGTTGTCGGACAGCCCCAGCATTTT. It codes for CASSWRAVVGQPQHF. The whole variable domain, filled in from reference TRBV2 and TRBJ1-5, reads EPEVTQTPSHQVTQMGQEVILRCVPISNHLYFYWYRQILGQKVEFLVSFYNNEISEKSEIFDDQFSVERPDGSNFTLKIRSTKLEDSAMYFCASSWRAVVGQPQHFGDGTRLSIL.

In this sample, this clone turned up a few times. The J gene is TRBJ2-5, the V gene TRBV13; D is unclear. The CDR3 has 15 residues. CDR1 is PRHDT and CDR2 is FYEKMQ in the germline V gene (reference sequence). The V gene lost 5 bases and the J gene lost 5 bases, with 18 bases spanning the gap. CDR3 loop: CASSHLVGLQETQYF. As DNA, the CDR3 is TGTGCCAGCAGCCATTTGGTGGGCCTCCAGGAGACCCAGTACTTC.

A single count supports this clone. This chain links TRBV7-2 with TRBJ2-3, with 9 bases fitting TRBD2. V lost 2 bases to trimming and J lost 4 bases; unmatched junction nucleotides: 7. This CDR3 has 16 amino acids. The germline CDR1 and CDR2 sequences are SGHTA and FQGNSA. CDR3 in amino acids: CASSLLAGGAADTQYF. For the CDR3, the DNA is TGTGCCAGCAGCTTACTGGCGGGAGGGGCCGCAGATACGCAGTATTTT.

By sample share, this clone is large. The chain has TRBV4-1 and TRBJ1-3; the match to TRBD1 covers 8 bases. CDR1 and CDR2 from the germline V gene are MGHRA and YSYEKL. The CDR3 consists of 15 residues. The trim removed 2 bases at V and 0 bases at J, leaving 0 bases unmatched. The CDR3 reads CASSQTGGSGNTIYF. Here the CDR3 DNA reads TGCGCCAGCAGCCAAACAGGGGGCTCTGGAAACACCATATATTTT.

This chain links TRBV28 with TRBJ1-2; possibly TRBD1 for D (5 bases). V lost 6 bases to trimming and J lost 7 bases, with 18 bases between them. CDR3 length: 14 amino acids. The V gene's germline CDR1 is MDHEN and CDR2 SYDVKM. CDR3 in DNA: TGTGCCAGCAGATTACACCTGACCAGGGCTGGCTACACCTTC. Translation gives CASRLHLTRAGYTF.

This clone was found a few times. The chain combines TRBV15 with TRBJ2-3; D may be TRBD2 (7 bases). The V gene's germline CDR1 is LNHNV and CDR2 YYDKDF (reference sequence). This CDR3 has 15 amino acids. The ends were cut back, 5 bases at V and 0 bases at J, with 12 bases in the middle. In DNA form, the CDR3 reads TGTGCCACCAGCGCGGGGGCGTCTAGCACAGATACGCAGTATTTT. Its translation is CATSAGASSTDTQYF.

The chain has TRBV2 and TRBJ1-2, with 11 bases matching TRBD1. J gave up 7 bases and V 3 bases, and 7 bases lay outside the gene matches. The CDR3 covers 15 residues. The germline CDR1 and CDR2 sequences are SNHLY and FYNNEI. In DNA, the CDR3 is TGTGCCAGCAGTGACTCCGGGACAGGGGGTTTTGGCTACACCTTC. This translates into CASSDSGTGGFGYTF.

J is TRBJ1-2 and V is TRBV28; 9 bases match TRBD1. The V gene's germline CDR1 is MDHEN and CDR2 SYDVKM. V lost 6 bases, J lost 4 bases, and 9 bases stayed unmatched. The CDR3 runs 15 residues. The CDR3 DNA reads TGTGCCAGCAGGACAACAGGGGGCGCGGTCTATGGCTACACCTTC. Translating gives CASRTTGGAVYGYTF.

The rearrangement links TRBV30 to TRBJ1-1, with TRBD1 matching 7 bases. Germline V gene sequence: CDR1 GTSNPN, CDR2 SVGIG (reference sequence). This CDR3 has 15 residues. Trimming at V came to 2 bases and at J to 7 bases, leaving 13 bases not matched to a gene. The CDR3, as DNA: TGTGCCTGGAGTTCACCGGGACAGTTGATCAATGAAGCTTTCTTT. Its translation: CAWSSPGQLINEAFF.

CDR3 loop: CASSAGGHTDTQYF. The CDR3 coding sequence is TGTGCCAGCAGTGCTGGCGGGCACACAGATACGCAGTATTTT. V gene TRBV2 combines with J gene TRBJ2-3; D might be TRBD2 (5 bases). The CDR3 runs 14 residues. V was shortened by 4 bases and J by 2 bases, with 10 bases between the two germline ends. CDR1 SNHLY and CDR2 FYNNEI come from the germline V gene.

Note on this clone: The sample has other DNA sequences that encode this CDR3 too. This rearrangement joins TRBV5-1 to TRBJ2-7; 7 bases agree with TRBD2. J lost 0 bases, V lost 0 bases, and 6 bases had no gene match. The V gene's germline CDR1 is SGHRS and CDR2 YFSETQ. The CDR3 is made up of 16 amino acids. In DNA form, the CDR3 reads TGCGCCAGCAGCTTGGGGGGAGGGTCTAGCTCCTACGAGCAGTACTTC. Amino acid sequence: CASSLGGGSSSYEQYF.

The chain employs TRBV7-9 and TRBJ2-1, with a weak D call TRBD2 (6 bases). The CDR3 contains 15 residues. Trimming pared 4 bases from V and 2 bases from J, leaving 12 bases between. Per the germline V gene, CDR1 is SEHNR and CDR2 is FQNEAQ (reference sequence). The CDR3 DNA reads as TGTGCCAGCAGCTCCCGGGTAGCGGCCTACAATGAGCAGTTCTTC. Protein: CASSSRVAAYNEQFF.

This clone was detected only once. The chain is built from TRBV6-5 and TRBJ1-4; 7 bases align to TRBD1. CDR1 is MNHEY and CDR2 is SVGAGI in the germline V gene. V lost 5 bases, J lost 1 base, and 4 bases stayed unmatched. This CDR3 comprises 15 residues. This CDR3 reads CASSHWTGTNEKLFF. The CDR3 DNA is TGTGCCAGCAGTCACTGGACAGGAACTAATGAAAAACTGTTTTTT.

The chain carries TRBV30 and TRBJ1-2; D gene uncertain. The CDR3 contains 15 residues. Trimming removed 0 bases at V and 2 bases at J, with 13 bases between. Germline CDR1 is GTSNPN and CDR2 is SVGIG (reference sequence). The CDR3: CAWSVSAVKNYGYTF. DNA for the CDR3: TGTGCCTGGAGTGTAAGCGCAGTTAAAAACTATGGCTACACCTTC.

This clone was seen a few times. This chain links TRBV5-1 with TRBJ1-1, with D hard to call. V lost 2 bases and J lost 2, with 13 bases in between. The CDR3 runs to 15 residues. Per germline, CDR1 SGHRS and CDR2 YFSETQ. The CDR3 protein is CASSFRGEINTEAFF. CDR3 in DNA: TGCGCCAGCAGCTTCCGGGGAGAGATAAACACTGAAGCTTTCTTT.

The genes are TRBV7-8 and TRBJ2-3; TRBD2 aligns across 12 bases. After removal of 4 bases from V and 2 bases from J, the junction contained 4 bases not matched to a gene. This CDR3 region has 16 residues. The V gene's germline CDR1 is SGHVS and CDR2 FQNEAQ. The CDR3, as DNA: TGTGCCAGCAGCTCCCGGACTAGCGGGAACACAGATACGCAGTATTTT. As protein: CASSSRTSGNTDTQYF.

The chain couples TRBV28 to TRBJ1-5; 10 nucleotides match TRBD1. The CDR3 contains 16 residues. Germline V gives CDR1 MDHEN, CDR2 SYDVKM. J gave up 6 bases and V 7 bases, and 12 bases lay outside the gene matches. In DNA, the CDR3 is TGTGCCAGCACCCAGAGACAGGGGGCGGTAAGTCAGCCCCAGCATTTT. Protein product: CASTQRQGAVSQPQHF.

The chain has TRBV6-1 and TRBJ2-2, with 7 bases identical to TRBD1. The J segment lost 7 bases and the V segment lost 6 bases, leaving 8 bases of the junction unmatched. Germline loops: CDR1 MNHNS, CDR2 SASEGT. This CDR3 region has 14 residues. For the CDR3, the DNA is TGTGCCAGCAGATTTACAGGGGTCAGCGGGGAGCTGTTTTTT. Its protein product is CASRFTGVSGELFF.